This T cell receptor beta chain was observed in a study of blood T cell repertoires in COVID-19 (TCRdb year 2020). With regard to the full study: Samples from collaborators originated in the United States, Italy and Spain and spanned both the acute and convalescent phases of COVID-19. Samples came from the ongoing ImmuneRACE study (first 160 participants) plus 1,254 subjects from 6 global collaborators. The repertoires were released in a freely available public database meant as a resource for research on the immune response to SARS-CoV-2. Where available, HLA class I and class II types were taken from metadata supplied by the sample provider and were not determined by assay-based typing. The dataset comprised deeply sampled blood TCRbeta repertoires from subjects exposed to, actively infected with, or recovered from COVID-19. The material from the prospective study consisted of cDNA or gDNA derived from T cells, B-cell-depleted T cells, or PBMCs. Nearly every sample came with metadata listing a de-identified subject ID, COVID-19 status, age in years and sex. Paper-wide results and their limitations: The amount of clinical and demographic metadata varied by source and participant and was provided uncurated.

Details on this clone: Its antigen has not been determined. Base qualities are not recorded, but no much larger clone differs from it by a single base.

Inclusive of the bounding cysteine and phenylalanine, the CDR3 is 17 residues long. CDR3 DNA only is kept here, 51 bases in frame from base 1. Clipping removes 0 bases from V and 0 bases from J, with 5 as the unmatched junction base count. According to the germline V gene (reference sequence), CDR1 reads SGHNT and CDR2 reads YYREEE. In the prospective study, participants were roughly 18 to 90 years old, resided in approximately 22 geographic areas of the United States, and were enrolled through a virtual design. Cohort assignment in the prospective study relied on participant-reported clinical history from a screening survey and a study questionnaire. For ImmuneRACE Cohort 3, a participant was defined as recovered based on two consecutive negative NP/OP PCR tests, clearance by a healthcare professional, or resolution of symptoms. In the prospective study, whole blood, serum and a nasopharyngeal or oropharyngeal swab were collected from each participant by mobile phlebotomists. Over a roughly 2-month period, participants in the prospective study had the option of providing additional blood draws and questionnaires. Before DNA extraction, prospective study blood samples were shipped either frozen or at room temperature.

TCRbeta CDR3 regions were amplified from genomic DNA using the immunoSEQ Assay, a bias-controlled multiplex PCR. The original pipeline was this. Within the assay, amplification of reference gene primers was used to estimate how many nucleated cells each sample contained. To quantify the absolute abundance of each unique TCRbeta CDR3 rearrangement, sequence reads were collapsed and filtered. For each sample, productive Simpson clonality was calculated as the square root of Simpson's diversity index over productive rearrangements. The table was pulled from immuneACCESS by TCRdb, which kept in-frame rearrangements only. Such tables lose some clones; where checked, under half of the loss comes from unresolved V genes, and the rest has no known cause. V and J calls and clone size are copied from that table; D and trimming were computed from the DNA. Across this sample there are some 170,000 clones, with 84% seen only once. The ten largest clones add up to roughly 15% of the sample.

The chain is made from TRBV5-4 and TRBJ2-1; TRBD2 aligns with 8 central bases. This TCR was sampled from a man aged 45-65 years who had recovered from COVID-19. Sequencing input: PBMCs or T cells enriched from blood (not recorded which). The sequenced DNA: TGTGCCAGCAGCTTGGGGTCTAGCGGGTACTCCTACAATGAGCAGTTCTTC. This gives the protein CASSLGSSGYSYNEQFF.